These 29 T cell receptor beta chains share one sample of origin, sequenced in a study of T cells in Graves' hyperthyroidism and ophthalmopathy. RNA transcripts provided the source from which TCR beta CDR3 regions were amplified. The HTBI primer set was used in a first-round RT-PCR of the TCR CDR3. TCRdb re-called the multiplex PCR reads with MiXCR, one entry per CDR3 protein. The sample holds 600,000 or so distinct CDR3 sequences, around 15% seen once. Sequenced material: blood. The receptors were sampled from a woman between 25 and 40 years old with Graves' hyperthyroidism.

The chain combines TRBV3-1 with TRBJ2-7; 9 bases are a match to TRBD2. The V gene's germline CDR1 is LGHDT and CDR2 YNNKEL (reference sequence). With V trimmed by 4 bases and J by 5 bases, 9 bases remained unmatched. The CDR3 loop spans 15 amino acids. This CDR3 is CASSPLLAGRHEQYF. The CDR3, as DNA: TGTGCCAGCAGCCCCCTTCTAGCGGGAAGACACGAGCAGTACTTC.

V is TRBV11-3 and J is TRBJ2-2; 14 bases match TRBD2. The CDR3 extends over 19 amino acids. CDR1 and CDR2 (germline): SGHNT, YENEEA. V lost 5 bases and J lost 6; bases outside the gene matches: 14. The CDR3, as DNA: TGTGCCAGCAGCCAAGGGACTCAGGGACTAGCGGGAGACCCCGGGGAGCTGTTTTTT. It codes for CASSQGTQGLAGDPGELFF.

This clonotype appeared many times. This chain joins TRBV10-3 and TRBJ2-7; possibly TRBD2 for D (6 bases). The CDR3 loop spans 14 amino acids. V was pared by 2 bases and J by 7 bases, with 15 bases between. Germline CDR1 ENHRY, CDR2 SYGVKD. The CDR3 sequence is CAISEGSGAREQYF. In DNA, the CDR3 is TGTGCCATCAGTGAGGGGTCGGGAGCAAGGGAGCAGTACTTC.

In its sample, this clonotype was seen many times. The chain joins TRBV12-3 or TRBV12-4 to TRBJ2-1, with 9 positions matching TRBD2. V lost 2 bases and J lost 4; bases outside the gene matches: 12. The CDR3 covers 18 residues. CDR3 residues: CASSLYAPREGGYNEQFF. The CDR3 bases are TGTGCCAGCAGTTTATATGCACCGCGGGAGGGGGGTTACAATGAGCAGTTCTTC.

V is TRBV19 and J is TRBJ2-2; no firm D call. From germline, CDR1 is LNHDA and CDR2 SQIVND (reference sequence). The CDR3 contains 11 residues. Deletions cut 1 base from V and 15 bases from J, with 9 bases between. The CDR3 bases are TGTGCCAGTAGTATAGGCGCAGAGTTGTTTTTT. The encoded protein is CASSIGAELFF.

The CDR3, as DNA: TGTGCCAGCAGCCTACAGGGGGCGATCCAAGGCGGGGAGCTGTTTTTT. Its protein is CASSLQGAIQGGELFF. The rearrangement uses TRBV7-3 and TRBJ2-2; 9 nucleotides align to TRBD1. The CDR3 is 16 amino acids. The germline CDR1 and CDR2 sequences are SGHTA and FQGTGA. V was pared by 5 bases and J by 7 bases, with 11 bases of the junction left unmatched.

This clonotype was seen at least ten times. V is TRBV6-1 and J is TRBJ2-2, with D perhaps assigned TRBD1 or TRBD2 (5 bases each). CDR3 length equals 18 residues. CDR1 is MNHNS and CDR2 is SASEGT in the germline V gene. Deletions cut 5 bases from V and 0 bases from J, with 19 bases between. CDR3 sequence: CASSYPVSGTANTGELFF. CDR3 nucleotide sequence: TGTGCCAGCAGTTACCCGGTTTCCGGGACCGCGAACACCGGGGAGCTGTTTTTT.

The V call is TRBV19, the J call TRBJ1-5, with TRBD1 matching 8 bases. Germline trimming cut 3 bases from V and 6 bases from J; bases unmatched to any gene: 7. The CDR3 has 15 residues. Germline CDR1 LNHDA, CDR2 SQIVND (reference sequence). The CDR3 sequence is CASSMGQGASQPQHF. CDR3 in DNA: TGTGCCAGTAGTATGGGGCAGGGGGCGAGTCAGCCCCAGCATTTT.

At least ten counts were recorded for this clonotype. V usage is TRBV5-1 and J usage is TRBJ2-1, with TRBD2 as a possible D gene (5 bases). The CDR3 has 12 residues. The V gene's germline CDR1 is SGHRS and CDR2 YFSETQ. V lost 3 bases to trimming and J lost 12 bases, with 13 bases between them. The CDR3 DNA follows: TGCGCCAGCAGCTCGGCGACCAGCGGGCAGTTCTTC. This gives the protein CASSSATSGQFF.

This clonotype was counted a few times. This chain links TRBV5-4 with TRBJ2-3, with D perhaps TRBD2 (6 bases). V was clipped by 1 base and J by 5 bases, with 8 bases between them. The CDR3 contains 13 residues. The germline gives CDR1 SGHNT, CDR2 YYREEE (reference sequence). CDR3 in DNA: TGTGCCAGCAGCTTGATTAGCGGAGATACGCAGTATTTT. As protein: CASSLISGDTQYF.

This clonotype showed up many times. The chain combines TRBV2 with TRBJ2-2, with 7 bases aligning to TRBD2. CDR3 size: 15 residues. CDR1 is SNHLY, CDR2 FYNNEI, per germline. The V and J ends lost 4 bases and 6 bases, in that order; junction bases with no gene match: 8. The CDR3 DNA reads as TGTGCCAGCAGTGGGACTAGAGATAAAGCCGGGGAGCTGTTTTTT. Translated, it gives CASSGTRDKAGELFF.

The chain is built from TRBV7-2 and TRBJ2-2; TRBD1 matches 8 bases. This CDR3 is 16 amino acids long. Germline V gene data show CDR1 as SGHTA and CDR2 as FQGNSA. Losses at the gene ends were 2 bases for V and 4 bases for J; bases not matched to a gene: 6. The CDR3 loop reads CASSLWTGSGTGELFF. CDR3 bases: TGTGCCAGCAGCTTATGGACAGGGTCGGGCACCGGGGAGCTGTTTTTT.

This clonotype was found many times. An end of the junction does not agree with germline; a read error may underlie this. This chain uses TRBV2 with TRBJ2-3; 7 bases are a match to TRBD1. The CDR3 is 15 residues long. CDR1 and CDR2 (germline): SNHLY, FYNNEI. CDR3 in amino acids: CASSPQGTSTDTQYF. The CDR3 nucleotides are TGCGCCAGCAGCCCACAGGGGACCAGCACAGATACGCAGTATTTT.

This clonotype was observed a few times. This chain connects TRBV30 to TRBJ2-3, with a weak D call TRBD1 (5 bases). Trimming pared 3 bases from V and 5 bases from J, leaving 9 bases between. The CDR3 is 12 amino acids. Germline CDR1 reads GTSNPN; CDR2 reads SVGIG (reference sequence). CDR3 DNA: TGTGCCTGGAGCGACAGAGTAGATACGCAGTATTTT. It yields the protein CAWSDRVDTQYF.

This clonotype turned up a few times. The chain recombines TRBV20-1 with TRBJ2-7, with 8 positions matching TRBD2. The length of the CDR3 is 14 residues. Trimming at V came to 7 bases and at J to 7 bases, leaving 15 bases not matched to a gene. Germline V lookup: CDR1 DFQATT, CDR2 SNEGSKA (reference sequence). For the CDR3, the DNA is TGCAGTGAAACCGGGACTAGAGCCTCGGGGGAGCAGTACTTC. It yields the protein CSETGTRASGEQYF.

This clonotype came up many times. The rearrangement links TRBV7-2 to TRBJ1-1; no firm D call. There are 13 residues in the CDR3. Per the germline V gene, CDR1 is SGHTA and CDR2 is FQGNSA. Between the trimmed V and J ends, which lost 1 base and 9 bases, there was a span of 12 bases. CDR3 amino acids: CASSLVLQSKAFF. DNA of the CDR3: TGTGCCAGCAGCTTAGTTCTCCAATCAAAAGCTTTCTTT.

Only a few counts were recorded for this clonotype. CDR3 sequence reads: CASSIAGASGYTF. DNA of the CDR3: TGTGCCAGTAGTATAGCAGGGGCGAGTGGCTACACCTTC. The chain links TRBV19 to TRBJ1-2, with D possibly TRBD1 on 6 matching bases. Germline loops: CDR1 LNHDA, CDR2 SQIVND (reference sequence). Trimming shortened V by 1 base and J by 7 bases, and 10 bases separated the two germline ends. CDR3 size: 13 residues.

The rearrangement uses TRBV15 and TRBJ1-1; weak D call: TRBD1 (6 bases). Trimming took 8 bases from V and 3 from J, leaving 19 bases between them. CDR3 length: 15 residues. CDR1 is LNHNV and CDR2 is YYDKDF in the germline V gene (reference sequence). The CDR3 sequence: CATHPGQFAYTEAFF. The CDR3 DNA sequence: TGTGCCACCCACCCAGGACAGTTTGCTTACACTGAAGCTTTCTTT.

The table lists this clonotype with many counts. Here the CDR3 DNA reads TGCAGCGTTGAGCCTCACAGGCCGGGGGAGCAGTACTTC. The encoded protein is CSVEPHRPGEQYF. The V and J genes are TRBV29-1 and TRBJ2-7; possibly TRBD1 or TRBD2 for D (5 bases each). Germline V gene data show CDR1 as SQVTM and CDR2 as ANQGSEA. The CDR3 contains 13 residues. V dropped 3 bases and J dropped 7 bases, with 16 bases sitting between them.

J is TRBJ2-5 and V is TRBV2; 11 bases fit TRBD1. J lost 5 bases, V lost 3 bases, and 8 bases had no gene match. Germline lookup yields CDR1 SNHLY and CDR2 FYNNEI. The CDR3 consists of 16 residues. This CDR3 reads CASSDPWDRGEETQYF. CDR3 nucleotide sequence: TGTGCCAGCAGTGACCCCTGGGACAGGGGGGAGGAGACCCAGTACTTC. The full variable domain, its missing parts supplied by reference TRBV2 and TRBJ2-5, is EPEVTQTPSHQVTQMGQEVILRCVPISNHLYFYWYRQILGQKVEFLVSFYNNEISEKSEIFDDQFSVERPDGSNFTLKIRSTKLEDSAMYFCASSDPWDRGEETQYFGPGTRLLVL.

This clonotype was recorded many times. This chain joins TRBV6-1 and TRBJ1-4; D not certain. The V end was cut by 0 bases, the J end by 8 bases, with 13 bases between. The CDR3 length is 15 residues. Germline loops: CDR1 MNHNS, CDR2 SASEGT. CDR3 in amino acids: CASSEAQRTREKLFF. The CDR3 DNA reads as TGTGCCAGCAGTGAAGCTCAAAGGACCAGGGAAAAACTGTTTTTT.

This clonotype was recorded at least ten times. The gene calls are TRBV19 and TRBJ1-1; D ambiguous. The CDR3 extends over 14 amino acids. The V end lost 3 bases, the J end lost 0 bases, and 8 bases lay between the germline ends. The germline CDR1 and CDR2 sequences are LNHDA and SQIVND (reference sequence). Here the CDR3 reads CASSIIGMNTEAFF. The CDR3 region has the DNA TGTGCCAGTAGTATTATCGGGATGAACACTGAAGCTTTCTTT.

The chain is built from TRBV6-2 or TRBV6-3 and TRBJ1-1; D remains ambiguous. V lost 0 bases to trimming and J lost 5 bases, with 13 bases between them. The germline V gene encodes CDR1 MNHEY and CDR2 SVGEGT. The CDR3 length is 15 residues. CDR3 amino acids: CASSYSIDSWTEAFF. DNA for the CDR3: TGTGCCAGCAGTTACTCGATTGATAGTTGGACTGAAGCTTTCTTT.

The chain has TRBV7-2 and TRBJ1-2; no clear D gene. V was shortened by 3 bases and J by 1 base, with 6 bases between the two germline ends. CDR3 size: 13 residues. CDR1 is SGHTA and CDR2 is FQGNSA in the germline V gene. This CDR3 reads CASSFRDNYGYTF. Written as DNA, the CDR3 is TGTGCCAGCAGCTTTCGGGATAACTATGGCTACACCTTC.

This clonotype was recorded at least ten times. The V call is TRBV6-6, the J call TRBJ2-1; no clear D. CDR3 length equals 12 residues. V lost 0 bases to trimming and J lost 8 bases, with 5 bases between them. The germline CDR1 and CDR2 sequences are MNHNY and SVGAGI (reference sequence). This CDR3 is CASSYSADEQFF. The CDR3, as DNA: TGTGCCAGCAGTTACTCAGCCGATGAGCAGTTCTTC.

This clonotype has ten or more counts. This chain joins TRBV5-1 and TRBJ2-1; D tentatively reads TRBD1 or TRBD2 (5 bases each). In germline, CDR1 is SGHRS, CDR2 YFSETQ. V lost 0 bases and J 6 bases, leaving 16 bases between the germline ends. The CDR3 has 16 amino acids. CDR3 protein: CASSLARAGGANEQFF. As DNA, the CDR3 is TGCGCCAGCAGCTTGGCCAGGGCGGGTGGAGCCAATGAGCAGTTCTTC.

This clonotype has a count of ten or more. The rearrangement joins TRBV6-1 to TRBJ1-1, with 7 bases that match TRBD1. The CDR3 loop spans 15 amino acids. V lost 5 bases and J lost 5; bases outside the gene matches: 11. Looked up from germline, CDR1 is MNHNS and CDR2 is SASEGT. In DNA, the CDR3 is TGTGCCAGCAGTTTACGGACAGGAGGTGGGACTGAAGCTTTCTTT. Protein sequence: CASSLRTGGGTEAFF.

This clonotype was seen a handful of times. This sequence joins TRBV7-2 and TRBJ2-4; TRBD1 matches 9 bases. The CDR3 covers 15 residues. Trimming cost V 1 base and J 8 bases; bases outside gene matches: 6. CDR1 is SGHTA, CDR2 FQGNSA, per germline. Written as DNA, the CDR3 is TGTGCCAGCAGCTTAGAACAGGGGGCGTTGGACATTCAGTACTTC. Residues: CASSLEQGALDIQYF.

The CDR3 protein is CASGGGFRQPQHF. The CDR3 DNA reads as TGTGCCAGCGGGGGAGGGTTCAGACAGCCCCAGCATTTT. The chain has TRBV6-1 and TRBJ1-5; D perhaps matches TRBD1 (5 bases). The ends were cut back, 8 bases at V and 7 bases at J, with 15 bases in the middle. The CDR3 length is 13 residues. Germline CDR1 is MNHNS and CDR2 is SASEGT.